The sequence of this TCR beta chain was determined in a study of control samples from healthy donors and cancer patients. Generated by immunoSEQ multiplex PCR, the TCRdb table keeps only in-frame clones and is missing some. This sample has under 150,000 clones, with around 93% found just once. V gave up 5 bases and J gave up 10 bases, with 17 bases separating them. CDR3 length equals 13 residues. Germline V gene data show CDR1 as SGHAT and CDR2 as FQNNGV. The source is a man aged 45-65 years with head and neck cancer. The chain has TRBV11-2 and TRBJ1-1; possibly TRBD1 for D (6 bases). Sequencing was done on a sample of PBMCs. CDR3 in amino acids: CASSPGGRVPAFF. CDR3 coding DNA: TGTGCCAGCAGCCCTGGGGGCAGGGTTCCAGCTTTCTTT. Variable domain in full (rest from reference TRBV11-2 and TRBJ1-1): EAGVAQSPRYKIIEKRQSVAFWCNPISGHATLYWYQQILGQGPKLLIQFQNNGVVDDSQLPKDRFSAERLKGVDSTLKIQPAKLEDSAVYLCASSPGGRVPAFFGQGTRLTVV.